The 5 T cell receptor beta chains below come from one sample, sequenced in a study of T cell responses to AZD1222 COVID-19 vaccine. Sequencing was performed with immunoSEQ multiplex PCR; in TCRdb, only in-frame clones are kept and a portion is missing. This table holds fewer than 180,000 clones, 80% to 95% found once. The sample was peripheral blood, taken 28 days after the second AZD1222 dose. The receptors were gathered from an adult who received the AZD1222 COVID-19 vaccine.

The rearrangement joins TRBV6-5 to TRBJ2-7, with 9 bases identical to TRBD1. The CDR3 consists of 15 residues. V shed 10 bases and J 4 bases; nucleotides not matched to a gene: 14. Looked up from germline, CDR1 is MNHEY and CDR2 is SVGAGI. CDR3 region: CATSSPTGGRYEQYF. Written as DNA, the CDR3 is TGTGCCACCTCCAGTCCGACAGGGGGAAGATACGAGCAGTACTTC.

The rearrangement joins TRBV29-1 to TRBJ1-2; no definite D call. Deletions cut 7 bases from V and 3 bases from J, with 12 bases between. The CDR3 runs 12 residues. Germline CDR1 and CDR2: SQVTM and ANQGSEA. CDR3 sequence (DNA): TGCAGCGCTAGAGCGGGCGACTATGGCTACACCTTC. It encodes CSARAGDYGYTF.

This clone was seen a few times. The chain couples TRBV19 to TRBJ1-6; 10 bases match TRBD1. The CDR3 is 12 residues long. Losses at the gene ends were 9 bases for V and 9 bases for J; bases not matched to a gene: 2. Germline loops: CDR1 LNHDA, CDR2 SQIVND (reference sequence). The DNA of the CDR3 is TGTGCCAGGGGGACAGGGGTTTCACCCCTCCACTTT. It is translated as CARGTGVSPLHF.

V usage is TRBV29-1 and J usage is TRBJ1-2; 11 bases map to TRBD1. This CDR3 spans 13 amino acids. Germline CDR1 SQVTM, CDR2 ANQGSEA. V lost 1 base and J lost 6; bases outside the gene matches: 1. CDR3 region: CSVEVDRGHGYTF. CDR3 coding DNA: TGCAGCGTTGAAGTGGACAGGGGGCATGGCTACACCTTC.

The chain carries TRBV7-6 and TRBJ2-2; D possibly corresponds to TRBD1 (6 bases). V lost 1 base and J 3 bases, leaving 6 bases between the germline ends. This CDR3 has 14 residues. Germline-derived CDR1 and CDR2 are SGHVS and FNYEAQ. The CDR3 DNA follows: TGTGCCAGCAGCTTAGAGGGGGACACCGGGGAGCTGTTTTTT. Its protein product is CASSLEGDTGELFF. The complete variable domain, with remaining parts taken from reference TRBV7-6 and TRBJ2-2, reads GAGVSQSPRYKVTKRGQDVALRCDPISGHVSLYWYRQALGQGPEFLTYFNYEAQQDKSGLPNDRFSAERPEGSISTLTIQRTEQRDSAMYRCASSLEGDTGELFFGEGSRLTVL.